The present TCR beta chain was sequenced within a study of naive and memory T cell subsets (dated by TCRdb to about 2017). About the study as a whole: An open-source, UMI-based TCR alpha and beta sequencing pipeline was applied to sorted naive and memory peripheral blood T cell subsets. The functional CMV T cell responses agreed completely with IgG serology results. RNA was DNase-treated and reverse transcribed with TCR constant-region primers, mostly using SuperScript III.

Taken from the germline V gene, the CDR1 and CDR2 loops are ENHRY and SYGVKD. From V the trimming removes 4 bases and from J it removes 4 bases, while the gene matches leave 7 bases of the junction unaccounted for. The CDR3, cysteine through phenylalanine, is 15 amino acids long. Of the read, only the CDR3 DNA is kept; its 45 bases are in frame from base 1. On the study overall, not on this receptor specifically: In both CD4 and CD8 cells, going from naive through CM, EM and EMRA, the Gini index went up while Shannon and inverse Simpson diversity went down. A power law was followed by TCR abundance, with an exponent that differed between naive and memory subsets but was consistent across the three individuals. A few larger clonotypes were present in naive repertoires, especially CD8 naive repertoires, and these clonotypes were possibly memory cells re-expressing CD45RA. Each clonotype was defined as a single alpha or beta chain sequence rather than as a paired alpha/beta receptor. Once error correction was done, more than 90% of naive TCR sequences showed up just once, which made the naive abundance distributions much steeper than those of the memory subsets. No ground truth was available to validate the repertoire findings for the naive and memory subsets. RNA-based TCR counts may be influenced by expression changes linked to T cell activation and differentiation.

To prepare the library, UMI-ligation and nested PCR was applied. An equimolar mix of two oligonucleotides covering both TRBC1 and TRBC2 was used as the beta constant-region primer. The ligated cDNA went through four rounds of PCR with nested alpha and beta constant-region primers together with the SP2 primer. T4 RNA ligase 1 ligated a single-stranded oligonucleotide carrying the SP2 primer and a 12-nucleotide UMI to the cDNA 3' end. Incubation of the ligation reaction lasted about 19-24 hours at 16 degrees C. PCR2 was typically run as a SYBR Green qPCR and stopped at a predetermined threshold to prevent over-amplification. Agencourt AMPure XP magnetic beads were used for all purifications after the first. Library quantification was done by Qubit, followed by a TapeStation check on which the main peak was expected at around 650 bp. The pooled libraries were sequenced on an Illumina MiSeq using v2 2x251 paired-end kits, which usually yielded roughly 0.85-2.2 million reads per sample. Each sample was pooled at about 4.2 nM, and roughly 4.5-7% PhiX was included to help cluster recognition. The authors processed their data as follows. FASTQ reads processed by Demultiplexor were assigned V and J genes by Decombinator through tag matching that tolerated a single base-pair mismatch. By using UMIs, Collapsinator corrected both sequencing errors and the frequency errors caused by PCR heterogeneity. CDR3Translator translated TCRs and extracted CDR3s from the conserved cysteine to the FGXG phenylalanine, flagging non-productive sequences. Gini, Shannon entropy and inverse Simpson indices were calculated on repertoires that had been subsampled to equal numbers of UMI-defined TCRs. Within the linear range, a power law was fitted by maximum likelihood to the distributions of clonotype abundance. When run on a single naive CD8 sample, MIGEC and the pipeline yielded similar UMI counts, similar unique TCR numbers and similar clonal distributions. One analysis removed from the naive repertoire any naive TCRs that were also present in any memory subset from the same donor. Repertoires were searched for around 7,300 CMV-associated CDR3 sequences compiled from VDJdb and a published dataset. TCRdb reran the public reads through fastp at Q25 and MiXCR, keeping productive beta chains. CDR3 protein sequences are deduplicated, and each keeps its most common genes and DNA. TCRdb, rather than the study authors, made the V and J calls. The sample yields about 90,000 distinct CDR3 sequences; roughly 10% were counted once. The ten largest clones take up just over 0.13% of the sample.

TCR alpha and beta chain libraries were amplified separately from the second PCR step onward. CMV status of each donor was established by measuring IFNgamma production from CD4+ T cells after fresh PBMCs were stimulated overnight with CMV viral lysate. CD4 T cells were positively selected with Miltenyi beads, followed by positive selection of CD8 T cells from the CD4-negative fraction. Cells stained for CD3, CD4, CD8, CD45RA, CD27 and a live/dead dye were sorted on a BD Aria II into four subsets by CD45RA and CD27. A few healthy volunteers provided blood, and the blood of each volunteer was split into CD4 and CD8 T cells and then into four differentiation subsets. Approximately 130 ml of peripheral blood was drawn per donor, and PBMC were isolated by Ficoll-Paque PLUS density-gradient centrifugation. After sorting, cells were lysed in RLT buffer, RNA was extracted using a Qiagen RNeasy kit, and the extracted RNA was stored at -80 degrees C.

On this clonotype: No antigen is known for it. The record has no base qualities; no much larger clone is one base away.

Recombination joined TRBV10-3 with TRBJ2-3; 8 bases in the junction line up with TRBD2. The TCR originated in a human donor in good health. The sample consisted of naive CD4+ T cells from blood. The cell subset or site label, read with the paper, signifies: naive T cells, CD45RA high CD27+. The CDR3 here reads CAISGSGSWADTQYF. In nucleotide form, the sequence is TGTGCCATCAGTGGGAGCGGGAGTTGGGCAGATACGCAGTATTTT.